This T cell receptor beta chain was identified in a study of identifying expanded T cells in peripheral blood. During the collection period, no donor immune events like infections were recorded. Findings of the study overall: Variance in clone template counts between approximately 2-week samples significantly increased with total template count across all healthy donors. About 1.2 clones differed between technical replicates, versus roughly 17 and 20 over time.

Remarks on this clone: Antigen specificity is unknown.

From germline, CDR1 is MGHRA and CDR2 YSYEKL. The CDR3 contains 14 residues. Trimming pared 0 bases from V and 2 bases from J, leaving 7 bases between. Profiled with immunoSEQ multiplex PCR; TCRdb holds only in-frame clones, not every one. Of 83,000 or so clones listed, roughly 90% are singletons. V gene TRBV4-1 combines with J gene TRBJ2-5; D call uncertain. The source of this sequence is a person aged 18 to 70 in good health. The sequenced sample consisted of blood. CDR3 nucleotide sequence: TGCGCCAGCAGCCAAGAGGACGGTCAAGAGACCCAGTACTTC. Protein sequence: CASSQEDGQETQYF.